The 12 T cell receptor beta chains below come from one sample, sequenced in a study of human T cells and chemical hapten exposure. Time point meaning: patch test 3, about 24 weeks after DPC sensitization. As for treatment: therapeutic diphenylcyclopropenone sensitization with weekly scalp DPC. MiXCR was run by TCRdb on the RACE reads, yielding one entry per CDR3 protein. The sample comprises 95,000 to 150,000 distinct CDR3 sequences, approximately 10% of which are singletons, and under 2.5% rests with the top ten. The source was whole blood, collected in connection with sensitization to the hapten diphenylcyclopropenone (DPC). These receptors came from a woman between 50 and 59 years old with alopecia areata. Some clones in this sample may be carry-over from other donors' samples.

This clonotype was counted only a few times. One junction end does not reproduce the germline sequence, and a read error may be involved. The V and J genes are TRBV7-3 and TRBJ2-1, with TRBD1 as a possible D gene (6 bases). The CDR3 extends over 14 amino acids. Germline CDR1 SGHTA, CDR2 FQGTGA. CDR3 in amino acids: CASSVVPGQNAQFF. The CDR3 DNA reads as TGTGCCAGCAGCGTCGTGCCGGGACAAAATGCGCAGTTCTTC.

The sample holds many counts of this clonotype. This chain connects TRBV5-1 to TRBJ2-7; D possibly corresponds to TRBD2 (6 bases). V lost 0 bases and J lost 7, with 14 bases in between. CDR1 is SGHRS and CDR2 is YFSETQ in the germline V gene. The CDR3 is 14 amino acids. CDR3 nucleotide sequence: TGCGCCAGCAGCTTGGAGGCGGGGCCGCGGGAGCAGTACTTC. Protein: CASSLEAGPREQYF.

By share, this clonotype ranks as medium-sized. The chain employs TRBV2 and TRBJ1-2; no reliable D call. CDR3 length: 17 amino acids. Germline CDR1 reads SNHLY; CDR2 reads FYNNEI. Trimming cost V 6 bases and J 2 bases, with 22 bases left between them. The DNA of the CDR3 is TGTGCCAGCAGGGTCACACGAGGGTCCTATGTGAACTATGGCTACACCTTC. Its translation is CASRVTRGSYVNYGYTF. Drawing the rest from reference TRBV2 and TRBJ1-2, the complete variable domain is EPEVTQTPSHQVTQMGQEVILRCVPISNHLYFYWYRQILGQKVEFLVSFYNNEISEKSEIFDDQFSVERPDGSNFTLKIRSTKLEDSAMYFCASRVTRGSYVNYGYTFGSGTRLTVV.

This sequence joins TRBV6-2 or TRBV6-3 and TRBJ1-5; 7 nucleotides line up with TRBD1. The germline V gene encodes CDR1 MNHEY and CDR2 SVGEGT. CDR3 length: 14 residues. J was trimmed by 0 bases and V by 6 bases; bases with no gene match: 2. CDR3 coding DNA: TGTGCCAGCAGCGGGACAGCTAGCAATCAGCCCCAGCATTTT. It is translated as CASSGTASNQPQHF.

The rearrangement links TRBV10-2 to TRBJ2-6; weak D call: TRBD2 (5 bases). Looked up from germline, CDR1 is WSHSY and CDR2 is SAAADI. There are 16 residues in the CDR3. Trimming cost V 6 bases and J 4 bases, with 16 bases left between them. The CDR3 DNA is TGCGCCAGCAGGGACGGGCGAGGGTCCGGGGCCAACGTCCTGACTTTC. Translated, it gives CASRDGRGSGANVLTF.

A few counts support this clonotype. The chain recombines TRBV2 with TRBJ2-3; 9 bases fit TRBD2. CDR1 and CDR2 from the germline V gene are SNHLY and FYNNEI. This CDR3 region has 17 residues. Losses at the gene ends were 5 bases for V and 5 bases for J; bases not matched to a gene: 14. Here the CDR3 reads CASSIPSGGTSVDTQYF. As DNA, the CDR3 is TGTGCCAGCAGTATCCCGAGCGGGGGGACCTCAGTAGATACGCAGTATTTT. Full variable domain (rest looked up from reference TRBV2 and TRBJ2-3): EPEVTQTPSHQVTQMGQEVILRCVPISNHLYFYWYRQILGQKVEFLVSFYNNEISEKSEIFDDQFSVERPDGSNFTLKIRSTKLEDSAMYFCASSIPSGGTSVDTQYFGPGTRLTVL.

This clonotype was seen a handful of times. The CDR3 DNA is TGTGCCAGCAGTTTAGGCAGTCCCTATGGCTACACCTTC. Its translation is CASSLGSPYGYTF. The V gene is TRBV28, the J gene TRBJ1-2, with D uncertain. CDR1 and CDR2 from the germline V gene are MDHEN and SYDVKM. This CDR3 is 13 amino acids long. V lost 2 bases and J 4 bases, leaving 8 bases between the germline ends.

The J gene is TRBJ1-2, the V gene TRBV20-1; D is unclear. The CDR3 spans 13 residues. Germline V gene data show CDR1 as DFQATT and CDR2 as SNEGSKA (reference sequence). V was shortened by 3 bases and J by 3 bases, with 11 bases between the two germline ends. The CDR3 bases are TGCAGTGCTAGGGGTGAGGCCGACTATGGCTACACCTTC. Its protein is CSARGEADYGYTF.

This clonotype was counted a few times. This chain connects TRBV6-2 or TRBV6-3 to TRBJ2-7, with TRBD2 as a possible D gene (6 bases). Germline values: CDR1 MNHEY, CDR2 SVGEGT. There are 13 residues in the CDR3. V dropped 4 bases and J dropped 3 bases, with 10 bases sitting between them. In nucleotides, the CDR3 is TGTGCCAGCAGTTGGACTAATTACTACGAGCAGTACTTC. Its protein is CASSWTNYYEQYF.

This clonotype turned up a few times. The genes are TRBV29-1 and TRBJ2-1; TRBD2 agrees at 9 bases. The CDR3 covers 14 residues. J lost 7 bases, V lost 7 bases, and 11 bases had no gene match. The germline gives CDR1 SQVTM, CDR2 ANQGSEA. The CDR3 DNA sequence: TGCAGCGCAAGGGTCGCGGGAGGGCCGAATGAGCAGTTCTTC. Encoded protein: CSARVAGGPNEQFF.

The rearrangement uses TRBV12-3 or TRBV12-4 and TRBJ1-2, with 7 bases aligning to TRBD1. After removal of 8 bases from V and 8 bases from J, the junction contained 11 bases not matched to a gene. The CDR3 spans 13 residues. CDR3 bases: TGTGCCAGCTCCCTCGGGGCAGGGGGAGGCTACACCTTC. Protein: CASSLGAGGGYTF.

This clonotype was detected ten times or more. The V and J genes are TRBV29-1 and TRBJ2-3; maybe TRBD2 (6 bases). Germline lookup yields CDR1 SQVTM and CDR2 ANQGSEA. There are 12 residues in the CDR3. V was shortened by 3 bases and J by 6 bases, with 10 bases between the two germline ends. The CDR3 here is CSVEGRGDTQYF. In DNA form, the CDR3 reads TGCAGCGTTGAGGGCCGGGGGGATACGCAGTATTTT.